Here is one T cell receptor beta chain with its context. The CDR3 runs to 13 residues. Deletions cut 5 bases from V and 0 bases from J, with 8 bases between. Germline CDR1 SQVTM, CDR2 ANQGSEA. This entry comes from a study of T-cell reconstitution after alpha-beta-depleted transplantation in children. As it was prepared, the TCRbeta library received unique molecular identifiers. Via MiXCR, TCRdb re-called the PCR reads, giving one row per CDR3 protein. The repertoire holds about 540,000 distinct CDR3 sequences, with around 18% as singletons. The sequence came from a human donor who donated a stem cell graft to a child with acute lymphoblastic leukemia. The V gene is TRBV29-1, the J gene TRBJ1-5; D gene uncertain. Sequenced material: PBMCs from the stem cell graft donor, taken from the stem cell graft. DNA of the CDR3: TGCAGCGTTCTCGACTTTAGCAATCAGCCCCAGCATTTT. This gives the protein CSVLDFSNQPQHF.